This T cell receptor (beta chain) derives from a study of blood T cells in healthy people across ages. The CDR3 has 15 residues. Per the germline V gene, CDR1 is MGHDK and CDR2 is SYGVNS. The germline V and J ends were trimmed by 0 bases and 1 base, with 9 bases remaining between them. This clonotype was recorded a few times. Next came a second PCR, run for about 7 to 12 cycles, which used a sample-barcoded 5' primer along with a J-beta primer mix. Any given sample supplied a minimum of 2.5 million CDR3-containing paired-end reads. MiXCR, applied by TCRdb to the 5' RACE reads, yields one record per CDR3 protein. The data hold 1,100,000 or so distinct CDR3 sequences, with 45% observed a single time.

The chain carries TRBV25-1 and TRBJ1-1, with D unclear. The sequencing input was blood. The TCR comes from a woman in her fifties or sixties in good health. CDR3 sequence reads: CASSEYRQENTEAFF. The CDR3, as DNA: TGTGCCAGCAGTGAATACAGGCAGGAGAACACTGAAGCTTTCTTT.